What follows describes a single TCR beta chain. What it recognizes is unknown. Germline-derived CDR1 and CDR2 are SEHNR and FQNEAQ (reference sequence). V lost 2 bases and J 5 bases, leaving 13 bases between the germline ends. The CDR3 runs 14 residues. The repertoire was sequenced with immunoSEQ multiplex PCR; TCRdb's copy has only in-frame clones and lacks some. The sample holds about 1,800,000 clones, about 95% seen once. This record comes from a study of shared clonotypes between healthy human individuals. Study outcomes and limitations: Non-shared clonotypes showed lower generation probabilities than clonotypes common to all four donors.

Terminally differentiated effector memory CD45RA+ cells were excluded from the naive CD8 cells, which were CD45RO-negative and positively selected for CCR7. Donors were healthy HIV-negative adults without recent acute infections or vaccinations. Sequencing was performed on naive CD8+ T cells sorted from blood. The gene calls are TRBV7-9 and TRBJ2-7; D may be TRBD1 (5 bases). The receptor was isolated from a man aged 18 to 30 in good health. The DNA for the CDR3 is TGTGCCAGCAGCTTATGGGCAGGGAAAGACGAGCAGTACTTC. It translates to CASSLWAGKDEQYF.